This T cell receptor beta chain was sequenced in a study (dated by TCRdb to about 2015). Study-level background: The study tested whether tumor-infiltrating Tregs in breast cancer are recruited from blood Tregs or converted in situ from other CD4+ T cell subsets. General study outcomes and caveats: The TCR gene usage of tumor memory CD4+ T cells clustered together with blood and lymph node memory CD4+ cells and with lymph node naive CD4+ cells. The larger-cohort validation was restricted to a single TCR beta V-J rearrangement rather than whole repertoires. The TCR alpha and beta sequences of tumor-infiltrating Tregs showed the greatest overlap with tumor naive CD4+ T cells, followed by blood naive CD4+ T cells.

This clonotype was counted between two and nine times. Its antigen is not yet known. Within one base of it there is no much larger clone, and no base qualities were kept. Full-length TCR variable regions were amplified by 5' RACE PCR using constant-region reverse primers, and then by semi-nested PCR using Nested Universal Primer A. The ReliaPrep RNA Cell Miniprep System was used to extract total RNA, which was then reverse transcribed into 5'RACE-ready cDNA with the SMARTer RACE 5'/3' Kit. Full-length TCR alpha and beta libraries were barcoded with multiplex adaptors and sequenced on an Illumina MiSeq. From the authors' description of their analysis: For each of nine subset-tissue groups, sequencing data from the five patients were combined, and the groups were compared by unsupervised clustering of TCR gene usage. Repertoire similarity was calculated with the Morisita-Horn index, weighting shared sequences by their contribution to each repertoire. Using fastp at Q25 and MiXCR, TCRdb reprocessed the public reads and kept productive beta chains. Each record represents a unique CDR3 protein, reported with the most common genes and DNA among its rows. TCRdb, not the original authors, processed these V and J calls. For this sample the table gives about 57,000 distinct CDR3 sequences, of which around 24% were detected only once. The ten largest make up roughly 2.1% of the sample.

Cells that were CD4+CD25+CD127-/low were the ones isolated as Tregs. Tregs, naive and memory CD4+ T cells from tumor, blood and ipsilateral draining lymph nodes of a few breast cancer patients underwent full-length TCR alpha and beta sequencing. Tumor tissue and lymph nodes obtained by ipsilateral axillary dissection were perfused with PBS, cut into small pieces and digested using collagenase I and hyaluronidase. Sorted cell populations were confirmed by FACS to exceed 90% purity. CDR3 length: 15 amino acids, cysteine to phenylalanine. This entry keeps only the CDR3 DNA: 45 bases, framed from base 1. V is pruned by 6 bases and J by 0 bases, leaving 5 bases of the junction without a gene match.

The chain couples TRBV12-3 or TRBV12-4 to TRBJ1-1; 9 middle bases align to TRBD1. The source material was tumor-infiltrating Tregs sorted from the breast tumor. This sequence originates from a female donor with breast cancer. Here is the DNA: TGTGCCAGCAGGCCTAACAGGGGGCTGAACACTGAAGCTTTCTTT. Its protein is CASRPNRGLNTEAFF.